This T cell receptor (beta chain) derives from a study of persistence of HIV-infected CD4 T cells. Findings and caveats of the study: Antigen-responding cells were enriched for degenerate expanded CDR3beta sequences. Compared with CD3/CD28-stimulated cells, CMV- and Gag-responding cells showed lower TCRbeta richness.

As concerns this clone: Its antigen is not identified.

Overlapping HIV-1 Gag 15-mer peptides at approximately 1 ug per peptide per mL were used. CD4+ T cells upregulating both CD40 ligand and CD69 were sorted as responding cells. This CDR3 is built from 17 residues. V was pared by 0 bases and J by 8 bases, with 13 bases of the junction left unmatched. CDR1 and CDR2 from the germline V gene are SGHDN and FVKESK. The libraries were made with immunoSEQ version 4 in survey mode. Genomic DNA was diluted to roughly 10 ng/uL, up to roughly 1 ug per sample. The assay was immunoSEQ multiplex PCR, and TCRdb's table has in-frame clones only and misses some. The sample carries under 25,000 clones, 74% recorded once.

This receptor was taken from an adult man with HIV who was CMV-seropositive. Specimen: CD4+ T cells sorted from PBMCs after approximately 19-hour stimulation, collected from a patient who received antiretroviral therapy. This chain connects TRBV14 to TRBJ1-2; TRBD1 matches at 9 bases. The DNA of the CDR3 is TGTGCCAGCAGCCAAGATCGGGGACAGGGCGCTACAAGGGGCTACACCTTC. Its protein product is CASSQDRGQGATRGYTF.